These 25 T cell receptor beta chains were sequenced from one sample in a study of regulatory T cells in long-lasting Graves disease. Combining iRepertoire HTBI primers with Arm-PCR of CDR3 regions, the authors built TCR beta libraries. TCRdb processed the multiplex PCR reads anew with MiXCR; each CDR3 protein has one entry. The sample holds some 330,000 distinct CDR3 sequences, around 23% seen once. Time point of the sample: persistent/refractory GD, antithyroid drugs over 5 years with positive TRAb. RNA extracted from PBMCs served as the sequencing template. The source material was peripheral blood mononuclear cells (PBMCs), sampled when the disease was refractory, from a patient treated with antithyroid drugs. The receptors originated from a middle-aged woman with Graves disease.

This clonotype was observed a few times. The chain has TRBV12-3 or TRBV12-4 and TRBJ1-5; D uncertain. CDR3 size: 18 residues. Trimming shortened V by 6 bases and J by 0 bases, and 21 bases separated the two germline ends. The DNA for the CDR3 is TGTGCCAGCAGCCCTCAGACCTTTCCTTTTTATAGCAATCAGCCCCAGCATTTT. Translation: CASSPQTFPFYSNQPQHF.

This sequence joins TRBV28 and TRBJ2-7, with D perhaps TRBD1 or TRBD2 (6 bases each). The V gene lost 6 bases and the J gene lost 11 bases, with 23 bases spanning the gap. Germline V gene lookup returns CDR1 MDHEN and CDR2 SYDVKM. This CDR3 region has 14 residues. CDR3 in amino acids: CASSPRGALRQEYF. The CDR3 nucleotides are TGTGCCAGCAGCCCTAGGGGGGCCCTCCGGCAGGAGTACTTC.

In its sample, this clonotype was seen a few times. J is TRBJ2-7 and V is TRBV6-1, with TRBD2 matching over 14 bases. The germline V gene has CDR1 MNHNS and CDR2 SASEGT. The CDR3 runs 18 residues. V trimming: 5 bases; J trimming: 9 bases; junction bases outside the gene matches: 18. The CDR3 reads CASSTSQGLAGVPSGQYF. DNA of the CDR3: TGTGCCAGCAGTACCTCCCAGGGACTAGCGGGAGTCCCCTCTGGGCAGTACTTC.

As for this clonotype: A much larger clonotype is one base distant, so this may be a read error. The rearrangement links TRBV2 to TRBJ2-3; D gene uncertain. CDR3 length: 11 residues. The germline V and J ends were trimmed by 5 bases and 4 bases, with 4 bases remaining between them. Germline values: CDR1 SNHLY, CDR2 FYNNEI. The CDR3 bases are TGTGCCAGCAGTATCGCAGATACGCAGTATTTT. Protein: CASSIADTQYF.

This clonotype was seen ten or more times. V is TRBV2 and J is TRBJ1-6; D is undetermined. Per the germline V gene, CDR1 is SNHLY and CDR2 is FYNNEI. V gave up 0 bases and J gave up 15 bases, with 9 bases separating them. This CDR3 region has 12 residues. The CDR3 loop is CASSEAPGHLHF. The CDR3 DNA reads as TGTGCCAGCAGTGAAGCACCGGGCCACCTCCACTTT.

This clonotype has more than one count but fewer than ten. The chain employs TRBV6-1 and TRBJ2-3, with D unclear. This CDR3 region has 18 residues. The germline V gene encodes CDR1 MNHNS and CDR2 SASEGT. Trimming took 5 bases from V and 2 from J, leaving 23 bases between them. CDR3 sequence reads: CASSLTRQSTGFTDTQYF. For the CDR3, the DNA is TGTGCCAGCAGTCTGACCCGGCAGTCGACTGGTTTCACAGATACGCAGTATTTT.

This clonotype was found many times. J is TRBJ2-5 and V is TRBV11-3; D remains ambiguous. Trimming pared 3 bases from V and 4 bases from J, leaving 12 bases between. Germline values: CDR1 SGHNT, CDR2 YENEEA. CDR3 size: 14 residues. The CDR3 reads CASSFIRAGETQYF. CDR3 nucleotides: TGTGCCAGCAGCTTTATTCGGGCAGGAGAGACCCAGTACTTC.

The V gene is TRBV11-2, the J gene TRBJ1-3; TRBD1 aligns across 11 bases. The CDR3 extends over 17 amino acids. V trimming: 5 bases; J trimming: 6 bases; junction bases outside the gene matches: 12. From germline, CDR1 is SGHAT and CDR2 FQNNGV. The CDR3 region is CASSTNSRTGGVNTIYF. DNA for the CDR3: TGTGCCAGCAGCACTAATAGTCGGACAGGGGGCGTAAACACCATATATTTT. The variable domain in full, completed from reference TRBV11-2 and TRBJ1-3, reads EAGVAQSPRYKIIEKRQSVAFWCNPISGHATLYWYQQILGQGPKLLIQFQNNGVVDDSQLPKDRFSAERLKGVDSTLKIQPAKLEDSAVYLCASSTNSRTGGVNTIYFGEGSWLTVV.

The chain combines TRBV5-1 with TRBJ2-5; TRBD2 matches at 12 bases. Per germline, CDR1 SGHRS and CDR2 YFSETQ. The CDR3 is made up of 17 amino acids. The V gene end was trimmed by 1 base and the J gene end by 5 bases; junction bases not matched to a gene: 9. CDR3 protein: CASSLSGSSGRAETQYF. DNA for the CDR3: TGCGCCAGCAGCTTGTCGGGCTCTAGCGGGAGGGCGGAGACCCAGTACTTC.

This sequence joins TRBV29-1 and TRBJ1-2; D is unresolved. The CDR3 spans 8 residues. V lost 4 bases and J lost 8, with 2 bases in between. The germline CDR1 and CDR2 sequences are SQVTM and ANQGSEA. CDR3 sequence reads: CSVGGYTF. The CDR3 bases are TGCAGCGTTGGGGGCTACACCTTC.

This clonotype was detected ten times or more. The rearrangement links TRBV28 to TRBJ2-7; weak D call: TRBD1 (5 bases). From germline, CDR1 is MDHEN and CDR2 SYDVKM. V lost 4 bases and J lost 4, with 11 bases in between. This CDR3 is built from 13 residues. DNA of the CDR3: TGTGCCAGCAGTTCCTTTGGACATTACGAGCAGTACTTC. This gives the protein CASSSFGHYEQYF.

This clonotype has just a few counts. V usage is TRBV20-1 and J usage is TRBJ2-7; either TRBD1 or TRBD2 may supply D (5 bases each). The V gene lost 3 bases and the J gene lost 3 bases, with 21 bases spanning the gap. The CDR3 is made up of 16 amino acids. Germline CDR1 reads DFQATT; CDR2 reads SNEGSKA (reference sequence). In DNA form, the CDR3 reads TGCAGTGCTAGCCCCCAGGACGGGACGTCGAACTACGAGCAGTACTTC. The encoded protein is CSASPQDGTSNYEQYF.

This clonotype was detected only a few times. The rearrangement links TRBV28 to TRBJ2-4; 9 bases are shared with TRBD1. CDR3 length: 19 residues. J lost 1 base, V lost 2 bases, and 12 bases had no gene match. Germline values: CDR1 MDHEN, CDR2 SYDVKM. The DNA for the CDR3 is TGTGCCAGCAGTTTAAGGACAGGGGCTTACCAAATGGCCAAAAACATTCAGTACTTC. This gives the protein CASSLRTGAYQMAKNIQYF.

This clonotype was seen repeatedly, ten times or more. This sequence joins TRBV28 and TRBJ2-2; no clear D. CDR3 length equals 15 residues. V was clipped by 2 bases and J by 4 bases, with 11 bases between them. Germline V gene lookup returns CDR1 MDHEN and CDR2 SYDVKM. CDR3 residues: CASSLEWSGTGELFF. The CDR3 DNA is TGTGCCAGCAGTTTAGAGTGGTCAGGCACCGGGGAGCTGTTTTTT.

V gene TRBV4-1 combines with J gene TRBJ1-2; D call uncertain. From germline, CDR1 is MGHRA and CDR2 YSYEKL. The CDR3 covers 13 residues. V lost 0 bases and J 0 bases, leaving 2 bases between the germline ends. CDR3 in amino acids: CASSQDPNYGYTF. CDR3 bases: TGCGCCAGCAGCCAAGATCCTAACTATGGCTACACCTTC.

The sample holds many counts of this clonotype. The chain uses TRBV7-9 and TRBJ1-2; 8 bases agree with TRBD1. V was clipped by 1 base and J by 6 bases; unmatched bases: 4. Germline V CDR1 and CDR2: SEHNR, FQNEAQ (reference sequence). The CDR3 sequence is 14 residues long. In DNA form, the CDR3 reads TGTGCCAGCAGCTTAGGTTACAGGGGGAATGGCTACACCTTC. As protein: CASSLGYRGNGYTF.

This clonotype was seen at least ten times. This chain links TRBV2 with TRBJ2-7, with 7 bases fitting TRBD1. The CDR3 spans 15 residues. CDR1 and CDR2 from the germline V gene are SNHLY and FYNNEI. V lost 3 bases and J lost 1; bases outside the gene matches: 6. CDR3 loop: CASSDRTGPSYEQYF. The CDR3 nucleotides read TGTGCCAGCAGTGATCGGACAGGACCTTCCTACGAGCAGTACTTC.

This clonotype was seen at least ten times. This chain uses TRBV11-2 with TRBJ2-7; TRBD2 matches at 10 bases. V was pared by 8 bases and J by 2 bases, with 3 bases of the junction left unmatched. Germline CDR1 and CDR2: SGHAT and FQNNGV. This CDR3 comprises 13 residues. CDR3: CASLLAGAYEQYF. The DNA for the CDR3 is TGTGCCAGCTTGCTAGCGGGAGCCTACGAGCAGTACTTC. Supplemented by reference TRBV11-2 and TRBJ2-7, the full variable domain reads EAGVAQSPRYKIIEKRQSVAFWCNPISGHATLYWYQQILGQGPKLLIQFQNNGVVDDSQLPKDRFSAERLKGVDSTLKIQPAKLEDSAVYLCASLLAGAYEQYFGPGTRLTVT.

The chain has TRBV7-6 and TRBJ2-3; D gene unclear. Germline lookup yields CDR1 SGHVS and CDR2 FNYEAQ. V gave up 4 bases and J gave up 4 bases, with 18 bases separating them. The CDR3 runs 16 residues. The CDR3 loop is CASSSDEPKDADTQYF. In DNA, the CDR3 is TGTGCCAGCAGCTCGGACGAACCTAAAGACGCAGATACGCAGTATTTT. Variable domain in full (rest from reference TRBV7-6 and TRBJ2-3): GAGVSQSPRYKVTKRGQDVALRCDPISGHVSLYWYRQALGQGPEFLTYFNYEAQQDKSGLPNDRFSAERPEGSISTLTIQRTEQRDSAMYRCASSSDEPKDADTQYFGPGTRLTVL.

V and J are TRBV3-1 and TRBJ2-7, with D possibly TRBD2 on 6 matching bases. V was pared by 8 bases and J by 7 bases, with 12 bases between. The CDR3 extends over 11 amino acids. Germline V gene lookup returns CDR1 LGHDT and CDR2 YNNKEL (reference sequence). The CDR3 coding sequence is TGTGCCAGCCGGGGTCGGGGGGAGCAGTACTTC. Amino acids: CASRGRGEQYF.

This clonotype was detected ten times or more. J is TRBJ1-5 and V is TRBV2, with TRBD1 matching 9 bases. The CDR3 has 17 residues. Losses at the gene ends were 10 bases for V and 2 bases for J; bases not matched to a gene: 15. Per germline, CDR1 SNHLY and CDR2 FYNNEI. The CDR3 DNA reads TGTGCCATCTATTCCCGGGACAGGGTGTTTGGCAATCAGCCCCAGCATTTT. This translates into CAIYSRDRVFGNQPQHF. Full variable domain (outside the CDR3, taken from reference TRBV2 and TRBJ1-5): EPEVTQTPSHQVTQMGQEVILRCVPISNHLYFYWYRQILGQKVEFLVSFYNNEISEKSEIFDDQFSVERPDGSNFTLKIRSTKLEDSAMYFCAIYSRDRVFGNQPQHFGDGTRLSIL.

This clonotype was recorded at least ten times. The V call is TRBV28, the J call TRBJ2-2; D is undetermined. The V end lost 11 bases, the J end lost 0 bases, and 10 bases lay between the germline ends. The V gene's germline CDR1 is MDHEN and CDR2 SYDVKM. The CDR3 extends over 13 amino acids. The CDR3 DNA reads as TGTGCCGAAGGGAACCCGAACACCGGGGAGCTGTTTTTT. It translates to CAEGNPNTGELFF. The whole variable domain, filled in from reference TRBV28 and TRBJ2-2, reads DVKVTQSSRYLVKRTGEKVFLECVQDMDHENMFWYRQDPGLGLRLIYFSYDVKMKEKGDIPEGYSVSREKKERFSLILESASTNQTSMYLCAEGNPNTGELFFGEGSRLTVL.

The rearrangement links TRBV5-1 to TRBJ2-5, with a possible D match to TRBD1 (6 bases). Germline loops: CDR1 SGHRS, CDR2 YFSETQ. The ends were cut back, 0 bases at V and 4 bases at J, with 10 bases in the middle. The CDR3 spans 14 residues. CDR3 bases: TGCGCCAGCAGCTTGGCCTTACAGGGAGAGACCCAGTACTTC. Translated: CASSLALQGETQYF.

V usage is TRBV6-1 and J usage is TRBJ1-1; TRBD1 matches at 8 bases. This CDR3 region has 13 residues. Germline V gives CDR1 MNHNS, CDR2 SASEGT. V lost 4 bases, J lost 4 bases, and 2 bases stayed unmatched. The DNA for the CDR3 is TGTGCCAGCAGTGTAGGACAGGGCACTGAAGCTTTCTTT. This encodes CASSVGQGTEAFF.

At least ten counts were recorded for this clonotype. This chain links TRBV2 with TRBJ1-1, with D possibly matching TRBD1 (6 bases). Germline V gene lookup returns CDR1 SNHLY and CDR2 FYNNEI. The V end lost 8 bases, the J end lost 6 bases, and 13 bases lay between the germline ends. CDR3 size: 12 residues. In DNA form, the CDR3 reads TGTGCCAGCGAGGACAGTACTCCTGAAGCTTTCTTT. The encoded protein is CASEDSTPEAFF.